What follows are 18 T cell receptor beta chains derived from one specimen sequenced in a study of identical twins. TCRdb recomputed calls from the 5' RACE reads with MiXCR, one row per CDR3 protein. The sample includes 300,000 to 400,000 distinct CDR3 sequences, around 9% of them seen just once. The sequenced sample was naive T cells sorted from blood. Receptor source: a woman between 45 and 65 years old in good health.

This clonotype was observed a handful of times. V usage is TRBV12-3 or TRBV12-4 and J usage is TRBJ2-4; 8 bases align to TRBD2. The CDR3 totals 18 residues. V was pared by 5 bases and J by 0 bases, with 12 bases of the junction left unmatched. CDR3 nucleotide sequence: TGTGCCAGCAGTAGACCGGGACTAGGCCTTCTAGCCAAAAACATTCAGTACTTC. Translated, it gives CASSRPGLGLLAKNIQYF.

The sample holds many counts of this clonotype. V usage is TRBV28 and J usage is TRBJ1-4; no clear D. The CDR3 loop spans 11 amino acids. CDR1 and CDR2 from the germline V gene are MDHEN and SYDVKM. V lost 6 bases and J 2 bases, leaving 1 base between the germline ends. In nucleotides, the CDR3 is TGTGCCAGCAGGACTAATGAAAAACTGTTTTTT. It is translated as CASRTNEKLFF.

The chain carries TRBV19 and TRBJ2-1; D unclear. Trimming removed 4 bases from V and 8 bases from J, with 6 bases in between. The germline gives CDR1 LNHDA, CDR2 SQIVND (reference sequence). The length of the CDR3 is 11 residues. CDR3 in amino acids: CASSNLDEQFF. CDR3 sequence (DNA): TGTGCCAGTAGTAATTTGGATGAGCAGTTCTTC.

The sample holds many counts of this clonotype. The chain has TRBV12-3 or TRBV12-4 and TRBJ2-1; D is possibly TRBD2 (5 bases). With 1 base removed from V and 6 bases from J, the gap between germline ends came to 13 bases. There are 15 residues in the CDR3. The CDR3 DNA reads TGTGCCAGCAGTTTAGTTGGAGGACCTTCCAATGAGCAGTTCTTC. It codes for CASSLVGGPSNEQFF.

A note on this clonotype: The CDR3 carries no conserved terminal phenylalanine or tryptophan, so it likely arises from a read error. The CDR3 spells CASSLGQRSSYNEQFL. As DNA, the CDR3 is TGTGCCAGCAGTTTAGGTCAGAGAAGCTCCTACAATGAGCAGTTCCTC. This chain joins TRBV12-3 or TRBV12-4 and TRBJ2-1, with D hard to call. V gave up 1 base and J gave up 0 bases, with 10 bases separating them. This CDR3 is built from 16 residues.

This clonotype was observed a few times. The CDR3 loop is CATQGGAVDEQFF. DNA for the CDR3: TGTGCCACCCAGGGGGGGGCTGTAGATGAGCAGTTCTTC. The chain joins TRBV10-3 to TRBJ2-1, with D perhaps matching TRBD1 or TRBD2 (7 bases each). The CDR3 runs 13 residues. The V end lost 10 bases, the J end lost 8 bases, and 18 bases lay between the germline ends. CDR1 is ENHRY, CDR2 SYGVKD, per germline.

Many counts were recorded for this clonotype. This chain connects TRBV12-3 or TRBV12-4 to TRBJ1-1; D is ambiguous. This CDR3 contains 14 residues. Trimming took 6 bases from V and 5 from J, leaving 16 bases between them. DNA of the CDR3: TGTGCCAGCAGCCATACGGGTGTAAGGACTGAAGCTTTCTTT. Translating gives CASSHTGVRTEAFF.

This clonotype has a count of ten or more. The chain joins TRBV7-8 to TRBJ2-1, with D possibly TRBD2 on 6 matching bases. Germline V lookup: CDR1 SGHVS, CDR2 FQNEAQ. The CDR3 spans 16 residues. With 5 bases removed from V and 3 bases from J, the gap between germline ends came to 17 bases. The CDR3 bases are TGTGCCAGCAGCCCAGACGCGGGAACTAACTACAATGAGCAGTTCTTC. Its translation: CASSPDAGTNYNEQFF.

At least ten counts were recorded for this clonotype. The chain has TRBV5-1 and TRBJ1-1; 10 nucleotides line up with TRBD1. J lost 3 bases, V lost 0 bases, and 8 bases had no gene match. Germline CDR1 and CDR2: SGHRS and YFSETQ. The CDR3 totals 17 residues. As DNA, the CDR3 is TGCGCCAGCAGCTTGGCCATGGACAGGGGGGAGGACACTGAAGCTTTCTTT. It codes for CASSLAMDRGEDTEAFF. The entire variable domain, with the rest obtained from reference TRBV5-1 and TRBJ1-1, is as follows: KAGVTQTPRYLIKTRGQQVTLSCSPISGHRSVSWYQQTPGQGLQFLFEYFSETQRNKGNFPGRFSGRQFSNSRSEMNVSTLELGDSALYLCASSLAMDRGEDTEAFFGQGTRLTVV.

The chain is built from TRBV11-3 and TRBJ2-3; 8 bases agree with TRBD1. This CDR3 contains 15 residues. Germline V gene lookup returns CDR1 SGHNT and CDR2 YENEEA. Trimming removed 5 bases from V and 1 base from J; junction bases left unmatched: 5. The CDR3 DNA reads TGTGCCAGCAGCCTCGGACAGGGTCGCACAGATACGCAGTATTTT. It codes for CASSLGQGRTDTQYF.

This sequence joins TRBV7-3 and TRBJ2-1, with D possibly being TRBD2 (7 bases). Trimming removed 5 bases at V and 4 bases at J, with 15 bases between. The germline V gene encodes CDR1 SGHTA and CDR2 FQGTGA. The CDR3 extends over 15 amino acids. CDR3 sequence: CASSPGGGTYNEQFF. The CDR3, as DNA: TGTGCCAGCAGCCCTGGGGGGGGCACTTACAATGAGCAGTTCTTC.

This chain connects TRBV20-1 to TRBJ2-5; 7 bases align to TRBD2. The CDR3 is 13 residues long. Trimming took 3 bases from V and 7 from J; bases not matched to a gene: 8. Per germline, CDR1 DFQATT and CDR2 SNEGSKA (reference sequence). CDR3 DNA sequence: TGCAGTGCTAGTGGGGGGGGTGGGTTGACCCAGTACTTC. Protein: CSASGGGGLTQYF.

The CDR3, as DNA: TGCGCCAGCAGCTTGGAAGGCGGGAGCCCAGATACGCAGTATTTT. Translated: CASSLEGGSPDTQYF. The chain links TRBV5-1 to TRBJ2-3; 7 positions match TRBD2. The germline V gene has CDR1 SGHRS and CDR2 YFSETQ. This CDR3 region has 15 residues. The ends lost 0 bases at V and 4 bases at J; junction bases unmatched: 5.

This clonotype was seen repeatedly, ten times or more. CDR3 DNA: TGTGCCAGCAGTTTATATCAGGATGAGCAGTTCTTC. It specifies CASSLYQDEQFF. V gene TRBV28 combines with J gene TRBJ2-1; D unresolved. Per germline, CDR1 MDHEN and CDR2 SYDVKM. V lost 1 base and J lost 8, with 6 bases in between. The CDR3 has 12 residues.

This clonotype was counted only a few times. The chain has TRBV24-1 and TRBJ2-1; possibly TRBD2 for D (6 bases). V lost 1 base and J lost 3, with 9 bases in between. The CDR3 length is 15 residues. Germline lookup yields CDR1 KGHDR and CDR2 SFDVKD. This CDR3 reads CATSDFAGIYNEQFF. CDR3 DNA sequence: TGTGCCACCAGTGATTTCGCGGGGATCTACAATGAGCAGTTCTTC.

The chain's CDR3 is CSARDLTHGLAGGYTF. The CDR3 DNA follows: TGCAGTGCTAGAGATCTCACGCACGGCCTGGCGGGGGGCTACACCTTC. V gene TRBV20-1 combines with J gene TRBJ1-2; D unclear. The V gene lost 0 bases and the J gene lost 8 bases, with 22 bases spanning the gap. Germline V gene lookup returns CDR1 DFQATT and CDR2 SNEGSKA (reference sequence). The CDR3 length is 16 residues.

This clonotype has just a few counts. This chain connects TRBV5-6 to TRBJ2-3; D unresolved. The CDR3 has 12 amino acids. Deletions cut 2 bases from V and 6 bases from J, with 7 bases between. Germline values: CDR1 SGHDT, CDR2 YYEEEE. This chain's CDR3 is CASSFPGDTQYF. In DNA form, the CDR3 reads TGTGCCAGCAGCTTCCCCGGCGATACGCAGTATTTT.

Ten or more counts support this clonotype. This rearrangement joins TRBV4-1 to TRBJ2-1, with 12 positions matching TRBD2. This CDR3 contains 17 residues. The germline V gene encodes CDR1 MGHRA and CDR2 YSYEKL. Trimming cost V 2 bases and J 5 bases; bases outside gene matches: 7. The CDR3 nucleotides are TGCGCCAGCAGCCAACCCTCTAGCGGGAGGGCCCACAATGAGCAGTTCTTC. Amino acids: CASSQPSSGRAHNEQFF.